These 30 T cell receptor beta chains originate from one sample sequenced in a study of vaccination and CD4 T cells after COVID-19. At the Johns Hopkins FTIC core, DNA taken from cultured CD4+ T cells was sequenced by way of the Oncomine TCR Beta short-read assay. From the PCR reads, TCRdb called clonotypes with MiXCR, one entry per CDR3 protein. The sample consists of approximately 14,000 distinct CDR3 sequences, approximately 29% of them appearing once. Treatment here: roughly 10-day PBMC culture with coronavirus spike peptide pools or control peptides (ViraFEST assay). Their cognate antigens are unknown. Sequenced material: cultured CD4+ T cells from blood. The receptors derive from a human donor with COVID-19.

The sample holds a few counts of this clonotype. The chain employs TRBV7-2 and TRBJ2-1; a possible D gene is TRBD2 (6 bases). Germline lookup yields CDR1 SGHTA and CDR2 FQGNSA. The ends were cut back, 1 base at V and 9 bases at J, with 13 bases in the middle. The CDR3 sequence is 14 residues long. CDR3: CASSLGGSGSEQFF. In DNA, the CDR3 is TGTGCCAGCAGCTTAGGAGGTAGCGGCAGTGAGCAGTTCTTC.

By share, this clonotype ranks as medium-sized. V usage is TRBV20-1 and J usage is TRBJ1-2, with TRBD1 identical over 7 bases. Germline V CDR1 and CDR2: DFQATT, SNEGSKA (reference sequence). This CDR3 contains 14 residues. The trim removed 7 bases at V and 7 bases at J, leaving 15 bases unmatched. CDR3 protein: CSDRGQGDLSGYTF. DNA of the CDR3: TGCAGTGACCGGGGGCAGGGGGACCTATCTGGCTACACCTTC.

V is TRBV27 and J is TRBJ1-1; 7 nucleotides agree with TRBD1. The CDR3 has 16 residues. V shed 3 bases, J shed 3 bases, and the junction held 10 bases outside the gene matches. Germline lookup yields CDR1 MNHEY and CDR2 SMNVEV (reference sequence). CDR3 DNA sequence: TGTGCCAGCAGTTTCTTCTCGCAGGGGGTGGACACTGAAGCTTTCTTT. It translates to CASSFFSQGVDTEAFF.

This clonotype was counted between two and nine times. This chain links TRBV27 with TRBJ1-6; unclear D gene. The CDR3 consists of 16 residues. V was cut by 6 bases and J by 2 bases, with 14 bases left in between. Germline CDR1 is MNHEY and CDR2 is SMNVEV (reference sequence). The CDR3 DNA reads as TGTGCCAGCAGGACTTCTTCGGGGACCTATAATTCACCCCTCCACTTT. This codes for CASRTSSGTYNSPLHF.

The rearrangement joins TRBV15 to TRBJ2-7, with D possibly being TRBD2 (5 bases). Germline CDR1 LNHNV, CDR2 YYDKDF (reference sequence). This CDR3 contains 15 residues. The V gene lost 2 bases and the J gene lost 0 bases, with 11 bases spanning the gap. CDR3 nucleotides: TGTGCCACCAGCAGATCTACTGGGAGCTCCTACGAGCAGTACTTC. Translated, it gives CATSRSTGSSYEQYF.

This chain uses TRBV12-3 or TRBV12-4 with TRBJ1-1; tentative D call: TRBD1 (5 bases). Trimming removed 3 bases from V and 11 bases from J, with 13 bases in between. The CDR3 extends over 12 amino acids. The CDR3 sequence: CASSLGGSGAFF. The CDR3 region has the DNA TGTGCCAGCAGTTTGGGGGGGTCCGGTGCTTTCTTT.

In its sample, this clonotype was seen a few times. This sequence joins TRBV19 and TRBJ1-5; TRBD1 aligns across 11 bases. With V trimmed by 8 bases and J by 1 base, 4 bases remained unmatched. CDR1 is LNHDA and CDR2 is SQIVND in the germline V gene (reference sequence). This CDR3 is 15 amino acids long. CDR3: CASVRDRGSNQPQHF. Written as DNA, the CDR3 is TGTGCCAGTGTCCGGGACAGGGGGAGCAATCAGCCCCAGCATTTT.

The table lists this clonotype with a few counts. The rearrangement uses TRBV11-3 and TRBJ2-3; TRBD1 matches at 7 bases. Unmatched junction bases numbered 6, after V lost 3 bases and J lost 0 bases. The CDR3 spans 16 residues. Germline CDR1 reads SGHNT; CDR2 reads YENEEA. The CDR3 DNA reads as TGTGCCAGCAGCTTGAGACAGGGACAGAGCACAGATACGCAGTATTTT. Translating it yields CASSLRQGQSTDTQYF.

This chain connects TRBV11-3 to TRBJ2-2; D gene uncertain. The germline CDR1 and CDR2 sequences are SGHNT and YENEEA. Trimming stripped 2 bases from V and 7 bases from J, with 8 bases between. The CDR3 sequence is 13 residues long. The chain's CDR3 is CASSLYANGELFF. The CDR3 DNA sequence: TGTGCCAGCAGCTTATATGCCAACGGGGAGCTGTTTTTT.

The chain couples TRBV5-1 to TRBJ2-7; TRBD1 aligns across 7 bases. The CDR3 is 14 residues long. Germline V CDR1 and CDR2: SGHRS, YFSETQ. V shed 5 bases and J 0 bases; nucleotides not matched to a gene: 5. In DNA form, the CDR3 reads TGCGCCAGCAGGCCCGGGACAGACTCCTACGAGCAGTACTTC. It yields the protein CASRPGTDSYEQYF.

The gene calls are TRBV18 and TRBJ1-5; D gene uncertain. Looked up from germline, CDR1 is KGHSH and CDR2 is LQKENI. The V end lost 5 bases, the J end lost 0 bases, and 8 bases lay between the germline ends. The CDR3 runs to 14 residues. The CDR3 coding sequence is TGTGCCAGCTCATCAGATCTTAGCAATCAGCCCCAGCATTTT. This codes for CASSSDLSNQPQHF.

The chain links TRBV11-3 to TRBJ1-6; D remains ambiguous. In germline, CDR1 is SGHNT, CDR2 YENEEA. Trimming cost V 1 base and J 0 bases, with 13 bases left between them. The CDR3 runs 18 residues. The CDR3: CASSLGGSTRSYNSPLHF. The CDR3 region has the DNA TGTGCCAGCAGCTTAGGAGGTTCCACACGCTCCTATAATTCACCCCTCCACTTT.

The rearrangement uses TRBV11-2 and TRBJ2-2, with a possible D match to TRBD2 (5 bases). The germline V and J ends were trimmed by 5 bases and 6 bases, with 13 bases remaining between them. The CDR3 contains 14 residues. CDR1 and CDR2 (germline): SGHAT, FQNNGV. CDR3 loop: CASSNPRRSGELFF. The CDR3 bases are TGTGCCAGCAGCAACCCGCGGAGGTCCGGGGAGCTGTTTTTT.

This clonotype was seen more than once but under ten times. The J gene is TRBJ2-3, the V gene TRBV19; D gene ambiguous. Germline CDR1 LNHDA, CDR2 SQIVND (reference sequence). The germline V and J ends were trimmed by 8 bases and 6 bases, with 21 bases remaining between them. CDR3 length equals 15 residues. The CDR3 is CASSPLPSMGDTQYF. The CDR3 nucleotides read TGTGCCAGTTCTCCGCTCCCTTCGATGGGGGATACGCAGTATTTT.

In this sample, this clonotype turned up a few times. The rearrangement joins TRBV6-1 to TRBJ1-5; no reliable D call. V was shortened by 0 bases and J by 6 bases, with 9 bases between the two germline ends. The germline V gene encodes CDR1 MNHNS and CDR2 SASEGT. The CDR3 sequence is 14 residues long. CDR3: CASSEARGSQPQHF. The CDR3 DNA follows: TGTGCCAGCAGTGAAGCCCGGGGAAGTCAGCCCCAGCATTTT.

The chain links TRBV7-3 to TRBJ2-1; weak D call: TRBD2 (6 bases). The CDR3 has 14 amino acids. Germline CDR1 and CDR2: SGHTA and FQGTGA. Between the trimmed V and J ends, which lost 0 bases and 9 bases, there was a span of 12 bases. In nucleotides, the CDR3 is TGTGCCAGCAGCTTAACAGCGGGCTTGGCTGAGCAGTTCTTC. Translating gives CASSLTAGLAEQFF.

The chain carries TRBV5-1 and TRBJ2-7; TRBD1 matches at 8 bases. Germline CDR1 is SGHRS and CDR2 is YFSETQ. The V and J ends lost 5 bases and 6 bases, in that order; junction bases with no gene match: 10. The CDR3 length is 14 residues. CDR3 in amino acids: CASSVQGVGGEQYF. CDR3 coding DNA: TGCGCCAGCAGTGTACAGGGGGTCGGAGGCGAGCAGTACTTC.

This clonotype was observed a few times. This chain connects TRBV5-1 to TRBJ1-6; D may be TRBD1 (5 bases). CDR3 size: 14 residues. Per germline, CDR1 SGHRS and CDR2 YFSETQ. V was shortened by 6 bases and J by 7 bases, with 14 bases between the two germline ends. CDR3 DNA: TGCGCCAGCACCGTCGACAGCATGAATTCACCCCTCCACTTT. Encoded protein: CASTVDSMNSPLHF.

The gene calls are TRBV10-3 and TRBJ2-5; 10 bases are shared with TRBD1. Germline assignment: CDR1 ENHRY and CDR2 SYGVKD. Germline trimming cut 4 bases from V and 0 bases from J; bases unmatched to any gene: 2. This CDR3 has 15 amino acids. The CDR3 loop reads CAISGTGGNQETQYF. The CDR3 region has the DNA TGTGCCATCAGTGGGACAGGGGGAAACCAAGAGACCCAGTACTTC.

By share of the sample, this clonotype is medium-sized. The chain uses TRBV20-1 and TRBJ2-7; D unclear. V was trimmed by 0 bases and J by 4 bases, leaving 16 bases between them. The CDR3 sequence is 15 residues long. Germline values: CDR1 DFQATT, CDR2 SNEGSKA (reference sequence). The CDR3 spells CSARDLSTTKYEQYF. In DNA, the CDR3 is TGCAGTGCTAGAGATTTAAGCACCACGAAATACGAGCAGTACTTC.

V and J are TRBV6-1 and TRBJ2-2; TRBD2 matches 7 bases. Germline CDR1 and CDR2: MNHNS and SASEGT. V trimming: 6 bases; J trimming: 6 bases; junction bases outside the gene matches: 10. CDR3 length: 15 residues. The CDR3 DNA reads TGTGCCAGCAGGGGGGGACTAAGCGGGGCCGGGGAGCTGTTTTTT. This gives the protein CASRGGLSGAGELFF.

This clonotype was counted a few times. The V call is TRBV5-5, the J call TRBJ1-5; D unclear. The V end was cut by 6 bases, the J end by 0 bases, with 10 bases between. Germline assignment: CDR1 SGHKS and CDR2 YYEKEE (reference sequence). This CDR3 is 14 amino acids long. CDR3 sequence: CASTSTYSNQPQHF. CDR3 bases: TGTGCCAGCACCTCAACATATAGCAATCAGCCCCAGCATTTT.

This clonotype is judged medium-sized. The J gene is TRBJ1-5, the V gene TRBV2; 8 nucleotides match TRBD1. Per germline, CDR1 SNHLY and CDR2 FYNNEI. V dropped 9 bases and J dropped 9; count of bases not matched to a gene: 10. The CDR3 totals 13 residues. CDR3: CARGGQGEGPQHF. The CDR3 DNA reads as TGTGCCAGGGGCGGACAGGGTGAGGGGCCCCAGCATTTT.

The rearrangement uses TRBV6-2 or TRBV6-3 and TRBJ2-3; perhaps TRBD2 as D (7 bases). V was shortened by 7 bases and J by 0 bases, with 20 bases between the two germline ends. The germline gives CDR1 MNHEY, CDR2 SVGEGT. The CDR3 has 17 residues. CDR3 sequence reads: CASTFRRGATSTDTQYF. CDR3 in DNA: TGTGCCAGCACCTTTCGTCGGGGGGCCACTAGCACAGATACGCAGTATTTT.

This clonotype occurred a few times. The rearrangement links TRBV20-1 to TRBJ1-6; D gene ambiguous. V dropped 0 bases and J dropped 13 bases, with 13 bases sitting between them. Germline V gene lookup returns CDR1 DFQATT and CDR2 SNEGSKA (reference sequence). This CDR3 comprises 13 residues. The CDR3 reads CSARDPGSDPLHF. CDR3 coding DNA: TGCAGTGCTAGAGATCCGGGAAGTGATCCCCTCCACTTT.

This clonotype showed up just a few times. The chain couples TRBV6-1 to TRBJ2-5, with unresolved D. The germline V and J ends were trimmed by 7 bases and 5 bases, with 17 bases remaining between them. Germline V gene sequence: CDR1 MNHNS, CDR2 SASEGT. The CDR3 length is 14 residues. CDR3 protein: CASTEGFGVETQYF. The CDR3 nucleotides are TGTGCCAGCACCGAAGGGTTCGGTGTGGAGACCCAGTACTTC.

The V and J genes are TRBV15 and TRBJ1-3, with D unresolved. CDR3 length: 15 residues. Trimming pared 5 bases from V and 0 bases from J, leaving 11 bases between. CDR1 is LNHNV, CDR2 YYDKDF, per germline (reference sequence). This CDR3 reads CATSRGWSSGNTIYF. Here the CDR3 DNA reads TGTGCCACCAGCCGGGGATGGAGCTCTGGAAACACCATATATTTT.

A word on this clonotype: One junction end disagrees with the germline gene, perhaps due to a read error. The rearrangement joins TRBV7-7 to TRBJ2-5, with 7 bases lining up with TRBD1. Germline V gene sequence: CDR1 SSHAT, CDR2 FNYEAQ (reference sequence). This CDR3 is 16 amino acids long. This chain's CDR3 is CASSLRQGGGGETQYF. CDR3 in DNA: TGTGCTAGCAGCCTTCGACAGGGCGGTGGTGGGGAGACCCAGTACTTC.

In this sample, this clonotype turned up a few times. The CDR3 spells CASRDRDTQYF. Written as DNA, the CDR3 is TGTGCCAGCAGGGACAGGGATACGCAGTATTTT. This chain links TRBV21-1 with TRBJ2-3; the table gives TRBD1 as D, unverified against the DNA. TRBV21-1 constitutes a pseudogene. The CDR3 runs 11 residues.

This clonotype was seen a handful of times. V is TRBV7-8 and J is TRBJ2-7; the D gene is possibly TRBD2 (7 bases). The V gene lost 6 bases and the J gene lost 2 bases, with 14 bases spanning the gap. Germline V gives CDR1 SGHVS, CDR2 FQNEAQ. The length of the CDR3 is 14 residues. The chain's CDR3 is CASRGRGAAYEQYF. The DNA of the CDR3 is TGTGCCAGCAGGGGCCGGGGGGCCGCCTACGAGCAGTACTTC.